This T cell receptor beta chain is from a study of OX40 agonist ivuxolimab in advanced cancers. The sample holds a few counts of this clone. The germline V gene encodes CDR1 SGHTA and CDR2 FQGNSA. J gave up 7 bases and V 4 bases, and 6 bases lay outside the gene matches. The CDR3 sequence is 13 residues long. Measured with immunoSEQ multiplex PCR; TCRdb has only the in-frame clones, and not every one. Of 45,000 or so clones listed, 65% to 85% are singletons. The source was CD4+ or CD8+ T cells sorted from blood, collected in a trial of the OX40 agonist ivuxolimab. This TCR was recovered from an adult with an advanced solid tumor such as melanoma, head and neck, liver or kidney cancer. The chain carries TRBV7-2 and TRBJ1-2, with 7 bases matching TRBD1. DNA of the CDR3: TGTGCCAGCAGCTCGGTGTCAGGGGGTGGCTACACCTTC. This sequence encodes CASSSVSGGGYTF. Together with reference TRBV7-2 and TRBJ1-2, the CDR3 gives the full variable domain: GAGVSQSPSNKVTEKGKDVELRCDPISGHTALYWYRQSLGQGLEFLIYFQGNSAPDKSGLPSDRFSAERTGGSVSTLTIQRTQQEDSAVYLCASSSVSGGGYTFGSGTRLTVV.